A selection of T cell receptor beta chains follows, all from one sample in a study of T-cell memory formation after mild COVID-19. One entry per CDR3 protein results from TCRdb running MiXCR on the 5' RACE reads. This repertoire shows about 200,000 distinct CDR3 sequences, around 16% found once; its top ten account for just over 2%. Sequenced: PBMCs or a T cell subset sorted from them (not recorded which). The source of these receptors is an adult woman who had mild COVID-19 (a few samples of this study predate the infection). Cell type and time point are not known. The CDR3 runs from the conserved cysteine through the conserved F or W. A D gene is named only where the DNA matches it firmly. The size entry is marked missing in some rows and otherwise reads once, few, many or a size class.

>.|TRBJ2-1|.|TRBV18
TGTGCCAGCTCACCAACCTTAGGGGGTGTTGGGCCGCGTGAGCAGTTCTTC
CASSPTLGGVGPREQFF
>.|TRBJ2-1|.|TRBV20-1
TGCAGTGCTGTCGGGGGAAGGCCCAATGAGCAGTTCTTC
CSAVGGRPNEQFF
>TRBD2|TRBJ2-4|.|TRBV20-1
TGCAGTGCACTAGCGGGATACAAAAACATTCAGTACTTC
CSALAGYKNIQYF
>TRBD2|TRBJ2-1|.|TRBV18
TGTGCCAGCTCACCACCTGGCGGGAGGAGGTACAATGAGCAGTTCTTC
CASSPPGGRRYNEQFF
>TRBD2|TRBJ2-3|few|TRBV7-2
TGTGCCAGCAGCTTAGCTTCGAGCGGGAGAGCTGCAGATACGCAGTATTTT
CASSLASSGRAADTQYF
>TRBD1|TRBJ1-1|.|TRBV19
TGTGCCAGTAGGCACACAGGGGGCGCTTCTAGATGGAACACTGAAGCTTTCTTT
CASRHTGGASRWNTEAFF
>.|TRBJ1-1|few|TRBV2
TGTGCCAGCACCCTCCCTGAAGGGACGCGGTGGGTCACTGAAGCTTTCTTT
CASTLPEGTRWVTEAFF
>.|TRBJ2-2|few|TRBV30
TGTGCCTGGAGTACACTCCGAAGGGGGGAGCTGTTTTTT
CAWSTLRRGELFF
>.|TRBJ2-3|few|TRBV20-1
TGCAGTGCTAGAGATCAAGGCAGTAACACAGATACGCAGTATTTT
CSARDQGSNTDTQYF
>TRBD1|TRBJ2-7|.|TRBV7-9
TGTGCCAGCAGCTTGCCCCGAGGGACAGGGCAGGTCGAGCAGTACTTC
CASSLPRGTGQVEQYF
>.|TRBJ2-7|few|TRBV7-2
TGTGCCAGCAGTATTAGTCCTGTGGCAGTTTACTACGAGCAGTACTTC
CASSISPVAVYYEQYF